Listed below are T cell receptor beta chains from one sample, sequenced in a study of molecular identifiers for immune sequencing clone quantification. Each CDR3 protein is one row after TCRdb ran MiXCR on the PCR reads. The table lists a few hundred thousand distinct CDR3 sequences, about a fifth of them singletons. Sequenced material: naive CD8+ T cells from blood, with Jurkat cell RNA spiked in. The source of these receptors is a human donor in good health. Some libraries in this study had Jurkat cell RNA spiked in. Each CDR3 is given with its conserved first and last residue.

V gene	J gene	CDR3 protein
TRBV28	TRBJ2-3	CASSFRIAEMTGASTDTQYF
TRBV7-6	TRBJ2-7	CASSLALGLAGEVGSYEQYF
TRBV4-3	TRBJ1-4	CASSQDPGATNEKLFF
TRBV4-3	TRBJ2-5	CASNQEDRREGEETQYF
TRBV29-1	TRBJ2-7	CSVPSREGEQYF
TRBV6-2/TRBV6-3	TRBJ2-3	CASSSLEVTDTQYF
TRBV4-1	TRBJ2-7	CASSQVIRGGYEQYF
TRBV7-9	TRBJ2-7	CASSLYLGGEQYF
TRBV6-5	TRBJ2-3	CASSPRTGRNTQYF
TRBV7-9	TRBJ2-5	CASSPQKTGLSLAQYF
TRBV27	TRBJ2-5	CASSFRGRAFQETQYF
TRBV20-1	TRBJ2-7	CSARTSGAYEQYF
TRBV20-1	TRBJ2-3	CSPERPTDTQYF
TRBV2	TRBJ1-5	CASSEFTGGSDQPQHF
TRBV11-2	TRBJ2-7	CASSHTKDYEQYF
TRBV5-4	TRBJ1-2	CASSTLSAVNGYTF
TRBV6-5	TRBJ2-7	CASSYRRTGGNYEQYF
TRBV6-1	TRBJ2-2	CATEGTGELFF
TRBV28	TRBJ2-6	CASSGPPMGADVLTF
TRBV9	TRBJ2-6	CASSAGGADGANVLTF
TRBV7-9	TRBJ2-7	CASSFAVRFEQYF
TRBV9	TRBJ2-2	CASSDAEWVQNTGELFF
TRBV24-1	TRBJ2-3	CATGGSDTQYF
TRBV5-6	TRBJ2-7	CASSLGDATYEQYF
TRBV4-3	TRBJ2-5	CASSQDPPGLGETQYF
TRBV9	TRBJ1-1	CASGVVVGLVDAEAFF
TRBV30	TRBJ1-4	CAWSEKLWTVKNEKLFF
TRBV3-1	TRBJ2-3	CASRGQDSTDTQYF
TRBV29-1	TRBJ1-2	CSVDDYTGGPNRGYTF
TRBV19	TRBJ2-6	CASSAPGTGANVLTF
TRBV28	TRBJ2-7	CASSLPGVSYERYF
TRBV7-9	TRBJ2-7	CASSPESYEQYF
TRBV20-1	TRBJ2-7	CSARDPGLDFYEQYF
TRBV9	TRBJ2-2	CASSPGGYTGELFF
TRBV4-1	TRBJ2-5	CASSNTGQGQGLGHF
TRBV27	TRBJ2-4	CASSRAGQTLAKNIQYF
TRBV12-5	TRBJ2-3	CASGFFGGAGPGTDTQYF
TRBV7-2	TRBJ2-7	CASSSSRSHEQYF
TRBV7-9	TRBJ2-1	CASSPAWTQKYNEQFF
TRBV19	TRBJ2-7	CATTIGTGTYEQYF
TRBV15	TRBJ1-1	CATSRDRGQYTEAFF
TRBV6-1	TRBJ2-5	CASPSVSGRTQETQYF
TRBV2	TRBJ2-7	CANTGTTNPSYEQYF
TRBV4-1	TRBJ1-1	CASSQHGTANTEASF
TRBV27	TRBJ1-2	CASSLTLSYGYTF
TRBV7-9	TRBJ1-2	CASSPETWGYGYTF
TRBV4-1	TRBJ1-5	CASSYGDGPNQPQHF
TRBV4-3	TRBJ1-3	CASSQTASSGNTIYF
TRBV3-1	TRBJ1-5	CASSQGTGLANNQPQHF
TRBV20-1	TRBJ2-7	CSAPQNAYEQYF
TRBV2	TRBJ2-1	CASSPSGGIYNEQFF
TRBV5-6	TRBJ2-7	CASSLDGVSDEQYF
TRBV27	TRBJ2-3	CASNTPADTQYF
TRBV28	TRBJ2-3	CASSPRADDTQYF